This entry is about one T cell receptor beta chain. Its antigen is still unknown. The naive CD8 fraction comprised CD45RO-negative cells positively selected for CCR7 and excluded terminally differentiated effector memory CD45RA+ cells. This entry is derived from a study of shared clonotypes between healthy human individuals. The study, taken as a whole, reports: Generation probability values for non-shared clonotypes were lower than those for clonotypes shared by all four donors.

The germline V and J ends were trimmed by 6 bases and 2 bases, with 19 bases remaining between them. In germline, CDR1 is SGDLS, CDR2 YYNGEE. This CDR3 spans 16 amino acids. Clones were sequenced by immunoSEQ multiplex PCR, and TCRdb holds only the in-frame ones, with some missing. The sample has about 2 million clones, just under 95% seen once. Sample: naive CD8+ T cells sorted from blood. The sequence was collected from a young man in good health. The genes are TRBV9 and TRBJ2-3; possibly TRBD2 for D (6 bases). CDR3 in amino acids: CASNNPGGVNTDTQYF. CDR3 sequence (DNA): TGTGCCAGCAATAACCCGGGCGGGGTGAACACAGATACGCAGTATTTT.